This passage covers 30 T cell receptor beta chains from one sample sequenced in a study of patients and donors after allogeneic stem cell transplantation. In TCRdb, the RT-PCR reads were re-called with MiXCR into one record per CDR3 protein. This table has approximately 410,000 distinct CDR3 sequences, 15% to 20% appearing once. Sequencing used blood, either unsorted or a sorted T cell fraction (not recorded which). Every receptor here comes from a human donor who was either an allogeneic HSCT recipient or a stem cell or donor lymphocyte infusion donor (not recorded which). It is not recorded whose cells these are; they may come from a transplant donor.

This clonotype was detected ten times or more. The V call is TRBV10-3, the J call TRBJ2-3, with no clear D. V lost 3 bases and J lost 5, with 6 bases in between. The CDR3 contains 12 residues. CDR1 and CDR2 (germline): ENHRY, SYGVKD. DNA for the CDR3: TGTGCCATCAGTGACGGAAGAGATACGCAGTATTTT. It translates to CAISDGRDTQYF.

This clonotype was seen more than once but under ten times. The chain is built from TRBV5-1 and TRBJ2-4; 12 nucleotides align to TRBD2. In germline, CDR1 is SGHRS, CDR2 YFSETQ. The CDR3 consists of 15 residues. V lost 4 bases and J lost 3; bases outside the gene matches: 2. The CDR3 spells CASSVTSGGKNIQYF. As DNA, the CDR3 is TGCGCCAGCAGCGTGACTAGCGGGGGCAAAAACATTCAGTACTTC.

The chain is built from TRBV25-1 and TRBJ1-1, with D possibly TRBD1 on 6 matching bases. Germline lookup yields CDR1 MGHDK and CDR2 SYGVNS. This CDR3 region has 15 residues. V was trimmed by 4 bases and J by 0 bases, leaving 12 bases between them. CDR3 nucleotide sequence: TGTGCCAGCAGTGCAACCGGACAGTTGAACACTGAAGCTTTCTTT. Its translation is CASSATGQLNTEAFF.

The gene calls are TRBV2 and TRBJ2-3, with 8 bases matching TRBD2. This CDR3 contains 14 residues. V dropped 7 bases and J dropped 2; count of bases not matched to a gene: 5. CDR1 is SNHLY and CDR2 is FYNNEI in the germline V gene. The chain's CDR3 is CASMALADTDTQYF. CDR3 DNA: TGTGCCAGCATGGCACTAGCGGACACAGATACGCAGTATTTT.

V and J are TRBV4-1 and TRBJ2-3; 12 bases agree with TRBD2. The V segment lost 2 bases and the J segment 5 bases; nucleotides outside the gene matches: 8. CDR3 length: 17 amino acids. Germline CDR1 MGHRA, CDR2 YSYEKL. This CDR3 is CASSQPTSGSRRDTQYF. The CDR3 region has the DNA TGCGCCAGCAGCCAACCGACTAGCGGGAGCCGTAGAGATACGCAGTATTTT.

This chain connects TRBV10-3 to TRBJ2-7; TRBD2 matches at 10 bases. The CDR3 totals 14 residues. Germline V gene sequence: CDR1 ENHRY, CDR2 SYGVKD. Unmatched junction bases numbered 3, after V lost 4 bases and J lost 3 bases. CDR3 residues: CAISGVAGGYEQYF. The CDR3 region has the DNA TGTGCCATCAGTGGGGTAGCGGGGGGCTACGAGCAGTACTTC.

The chain links TRBV3-1 to TRBJ2-1, with 9 bases aligning to TRBD2. The V gene end was trimmed by 1 base and the J gene end by 7 bases; junction bases not matched to a gene: 5. Germline CDR1 LGHDT, CDR2 YNNKEL (reference sequence). The CDR3 contains 15 residues. The chain's CDR3 is CASSQALAGQNEQFF. CDR3 nucleotides: TGTGCCAGCAGCCAAGCTCTAGCGGGGCAGAATGAGCAGTTCTTC.

This clonotype turned up a few times. This chain connects TRBV5-4 to TRBJ2-3, with 12 bases lining up with TRBD2. The ends lost 4 bases at V and 1 base at J; junction bases unmatched: 4. This CDR3 is 16 amino acids long. Germline V gives CDR1 SGHNT, CDR2 YYREEE (reference sequence). The CDR3 sequence: CASSLWTSGGTDTQYF. The DNA of the CDR3 is TGTGCCAGCAGCCTATGGACTAGCGGGGGCACAGATACGCAGTATTTT.

Only a few counts were recorded for this clonotype. V usage is TRBV27 and J usage is TRBJ1-6, with D tentatively TRBD1 (5 bases). Germline V gene sequence: CDR1 MNHEY, CDR2 SMNVEV (reference sequence). This CDR3 contains 16 residues. Trimming stripped 6 bases from V and 7 bases from J, with 19 bases between. The CDR3 bases are TGTGCCAGCAGCCCGTCGGCTGCAGGGAAAAATTCACCCCTCCACTTT. Encoded protein: CASSPSAAGKNSPLHF.

The rearrangement links TRBV5-6 to TRBJ2-5; TRBD1 matches at 9 bases. With 4 bases clipped from V and 5 bases from J, the junction kept 3 bases outside the gene matches. The CDR3 consists of 13 residues. Germline assignment: CDR1 SGHDT and CDR2 YYEEEE. As DNA, the CDR3 is TGTGCCAGCAGCGGGACAGGGAGGGAGACCCAGTACTTC. As protein: CASSGTGRETQYF.

This clonotype was seen a few times. The chain combines TRBV7-3 with TRBJ1-5, with 7 nucleotides matching TRBD1. The CDR3 is 15 residues long. Germline trimming cut 4 bases from V and 3 bases from J; bases unmatched to any gene: 6. CDR1 and CDR2 (germline): SGHTA, FQGTGA. The CDR3 sequence: CASSSKDRANQPQHF. CDR3 DNA sequence: TGTGCCAGCAGCTCGAAAGACAGGGCCAATCAGCCCCAGCATTTT.

This clonotype was counted a few times. CDR3 sequence reads: CASSQESRGGATGELFF. The CDR3 DNA reads TGTGCCAGCAGCCAAGAATCTCGCGGGGGGGCCACCGGGGAGCTGTTTTTT. The chain combines TRBV4-2 with TRBJ2-2; TRBD2 matches 9 bases. Unmatched junction bases numbered 6, after V lost 0 bases and J lost 4 bases. This CDR3 spans 17 amino acids. Germline V gene sequence: CDR1 LGHNA, CDR2 YNFKEQ.

V is TRBV9 and J is TRBJ1-2, with a possible D match to TRBD1 (6 bases). Trimming took 4 bases from V and 7 from J, leaving 14 bases between them. CDR1 is SGDLS and CDR2 is YYNGEE in the germline V gene. CDR3 length: 13 amino acids. The CDR3 DNA is TGTGCCAGCAGCCCCCACAGGGCAGGTGGCTACACCTTC. Amino acids: CASSPHRAGGYTF.

The DNA of the CDR3 is TGCGCCAGCAGCTCCCTGGGCGGAAACACCATATATTTT. Its protein product is CASSSLGGNTIYF. This rearrangement joins TRBV5-1 to TRBJ1-3; D is undetermined. V shed 3 bases and J shed 4 bases, with 8 bases lying between them. The CDR3 covers 13 residues. Germline assignment: CDR1 SGHRS and CDR2 YFSETQ.

The table lists this clonotype with many counts. The chain employs TRBV12-3 or TRBV12-4 and TRBJ1-5; 8 bases map to TRBD1. Trimming took 5 bases from V and 4 from J; bases not matched to a gene: 16. There are 18 residues in the CDR3. The CDR3 loop is CASSMRGSQGARNQPQHF. CDR3 sequence (DNA): TGTGCCAGCAGTATGAGGGGGTCGCAGGGGGCCAGGAATCAGCCCCAGCATTTT.

This chain links TRBV27 with TRBJ2-3, with 7 bases that match TRBD1. After removal of 6 bases from V and 1 base from J, the junction contained 10 bases not matched to a gene. Per the germline V gene, CDR1 is MNHEY and CDR2 is SMNVEV (reference sequence). This CDR3 contains 16 residues. The CDR3 DNA reads TGTGCCAGCAGGCCACACAGGGGCTCTGGCACAGATACGCAGTATTTT. Translation gives CASRPHRGSGTDTQYF.

The rearrangement uses TRBV20-1 and TRBJ1-3; D not resolved. The V gene lost 1 base and the J gene lost 0 bases, with 7 bases spanning the gap. CDR1 is DFQATT and CDR2 is SNEGSKA in the germline V gene (reference sequence). The CDR3 is made up of 14 amino acids. The DNA for the CDR3 is TGCAGTGCTAGAGTAGCGAACTCTGGAAACACCATATATTTT. It codes for CSARVANSGNTIYF.

The rearrangement joins TRBV20-1 to TRBJ1-2; a weak D match, TRBD1 (5 bases). Germline V lookup: CDR1 DFQATT, CDR2 SNEGSKA (reference sequence). Trimming removed 3 bases at V and 8 bases at J, with 16 bases between. This CDR3 has 13 amino acids. In DNA form, the CDR3 reads TGCAGTGCTAGGACCCTGGGGGGAGGGGGCTACACCTTC. Its translation: CSARTLGGGGYTF.

This chain uses TRBV15 with TRBJ1-5, with D possibly being TRBD1 (5 bases). The CDR3 has 14 residues. Germline CDR1 is LNHNV and CDR2 is YYDKDF (reference sequence). The V gene lost 0 bases and the J gene lost 12 bases, with 15 bases spanning the gap. CDR3 in DNA: TGTGCCACCAGCAGAGATCTTAGACAGTCGGGCCAGCATTTT. Translating gives CATSRDLRQSGQHF.

The V and J genes are TRBV7-8 and TRBJ1-5; the D gene is possibly TRBD1 (5 bases). Trimming shortened V by 0 bases and J by 1 base, and 16 bases separated the two germline ends. Germline V lookup: CDR1 SGHVS, CDR2 FQNEAQ. The CDR3 covers 18 residues. This CDR3 reads CASSLATAGQSSNQPQHF. The CDR3 DNA follows: TGTGCCAGCAGCTTAGCCACCGCTGGACAATCGAGCAATCAGCCCCAGCATTTT.

This clonotype was recorded at least ten times. The chain links TRBV5-1 to TRBJ2-5; D remains unclear. This CDR3 is 12 amino acids long. The V and J ends lost 2 bases and 3 bases respectively, with 5 bases between them. The germline V gene has CDR1 SGHRS and CDR2 YFSETQ. For the CDR3, the DNA is TGCGCCAGCAGCTTACGGGAAGAGACCCAGTACTTC. Its translation: CASSLREETQYF.

The rearrangement links TRBV29-1 to TRBJ2-1; 8 nucleotides agree with TRBD2. The CDR3 has 13 residues. Germline V gives CDR1 SQVTM, CDR2 ANQGSEA. V was clipped by 5 bases and J by 4 bases; unmatched bases: 4. Here the CDR3 reads CSVQRETYNEQFF. The CDR3 DNA is TGCAGCGTTCAGCGGGAGACTTACAATGAGCAGTTCTTC.

As concerns this clonotype: The junction departs from the called germline gene at one end, perhaps through a read error. The chain employs TRBV4-3 and TRBJ2-6, with D possibly matching TRBD2 (7 bases). The CDR3 covers 14 residues. Germline V CDR1 and CDR2: LGHNA, YSLEER. CDR3 sequence (DNA): TGCGCCAGCAGCCAAGACCGGGGGGCGAACGTCCTGACTTTC. It translates to CASSQDRGANVLTF.

This clonotype has more than one count but fewer than ten. The chain carries TRBV20-1 and TRBJ2-2; 13 positions match TRBD2. Germline CDR1 DFQATT, CDR2 SNEGSKA (reference sequence). The ends lost 6 bases at V and 5 bases at J; junction bases unmatched: 9. The length of the CDR3 is 16 residues. The CDR3 sequence is CSAAGLAGVRTGELFF. As DNA, the CDR3 is TGCAGTGCGGCAGGACTAGCGGGAGTACGGACCGGGGAGCTGTTTTTT.

The chain's CDR3 is CASSQDQGDEQFF. The DNA of the CDR3 is TGCGCCAGCAGCCAAGATCAAGGAGATGAGCAGTTCTTC. The rearrangement links TRBV4-1 to TRBJ2-1, with unresolved D. Trimming cost V 0 bases and J 8 bases, with 8 bases left between them. The CDR3 has 13 amino acids. CDR1 is MGHRA, CDR2 YSYEKL, per germline.

CDR3 residues: CSAGGTGRTFQETQYF. The CDR3 nucleotides are TGCAGTGCCGGCGGCACGGGACGGACTTTTCAAGAGACCCAGTACTTC. The chain joins TRBV20-1 to TRBJ2-5; either TRBD1 or TRBD2 may fit D (5 bases each). Deletions cut 6 bases from V and 2 bases from J, with 22 bases between. The CDR3 covers 16 residues. Per germline, CDR1 DFQATT and CDR2 SNEGSKA (reference sequence).

The chain couples TRBV11-1 to TRBJ1-5; D gene unclear. Trimming removed 5 bases from V and 1 base from J, with 21 bases in between. Germline values: CDR1 SGHAT, CDR2 FQDESV (reference sequence). The CDR3 consists of 18 residues. The CDR3 loop reads CASSPGSELDYSNQPQHF. Written as DNA, the CDR3 is TGTGCCAGCAGCCCAGGATCAGAATTAGATTACAGCAATCAGCCCCAGCATTTT.

This clonotype has ten or more counts. The chain combines TRBV3-1 with TRBJ1-1; D is possibly TRBD1 (5 bases). Germline loops: CDR1 LGHDT, CDR2 YNNKEL (reference sequence). The V end lost 2 bases, the J end lost 4 bases, and 8 bases lay between the germline ends. CDR3 length: 13 amino acids. CDR3 protein: CASSQRGGTEAFF. The CDR3 coding sequence is TGTGCCAGCAGCCAACGGGGGGGCACTGAAGCTTTCTTT.

Ten or more counts support this clonotype. The chain has TRBV5-1 and TRBJ2-5; 7 nucleotides line up with TRBD1. After removal of 4 bases from V and 0 bases from J, the junction contained 6 bases not matched to a gene. CDR3 length: 15 amino acids. The germline V gene has CDR1 SGHRS and CDR2 YFSETQ. CDR3 sequence reads: CASSVTGVYQETQYF. Written as DNA, the CDR3 is TGCGCCAGCAGCGTAACAGGGGTGTACCAAGAGACCCAGTACTTC.

DNA of the CDR3: TGTGCCTGGACTCAGGGGCGTGACAATGAGCAGTTCTTC. Protein: CAWTQGRDNEQFF. The V and J genes are TRBV30 and TRBJ2-1, with TRBD1 as a possible D gene (6 bases). The CDR3 extends over 13 amino acids. Trimming left V 4 bases short and J 5 bases short, with 12 bases between. Germline V gene data show CDR1 as GTSNPN and CDR2 as SVGIG (reference sequence). The full variable domain, its missing parts supplied by reference TRBV30 and TRBJ2-1, is SQTIHQWPATLVQPVGSPLSLECTVEGTSNPNLYWYRQAAGRGLQLLFYSVGIGQISSEVPQNLSASRPQDRQFILSSKKLLLSDSGFYLCAWTQGRDNEQFFGPGTRLTVL.